The text below deals with one TCR beta chain. These data belong to a study of blood T cell repertoires in COVID-19. Study details: From T cells, B-cell-depleted T cells, or PBMCs came the material, which was cDNA or gDNA.

Per the study methods: Nucleated cell number was recorded as an estimate derived from reference gene primer amplification. The assay was immunoSEQ multiplex PCR, and TCRdb's table has in-frame clones only and misses some. Clone size and the V and J calls come from that table; the DNA yielded D and trimming. This table has around 43,000 clones, 70% to 90% appearing once. The CDR3 is 13 amino acids. The V gene lost 8 bases and the J gene lost 4 bases, with 9 bases spanning the gap. This chain links TRBV12-3 or TRBV12-4 with TRBJ2-6, with D perhaps matching TRBD2 (6 bases). This clonotype was sampled from a man between 50 and 59 years old in a cohort sampled during active COVID-19. Sequencing was performed on peripheral blood. The CDR3 spells CASRESGANVLTF. CDR3 in DNA: TGTGCCAGCCGGGAGTCCGGGGCCAACGTCCTGACTTTC.